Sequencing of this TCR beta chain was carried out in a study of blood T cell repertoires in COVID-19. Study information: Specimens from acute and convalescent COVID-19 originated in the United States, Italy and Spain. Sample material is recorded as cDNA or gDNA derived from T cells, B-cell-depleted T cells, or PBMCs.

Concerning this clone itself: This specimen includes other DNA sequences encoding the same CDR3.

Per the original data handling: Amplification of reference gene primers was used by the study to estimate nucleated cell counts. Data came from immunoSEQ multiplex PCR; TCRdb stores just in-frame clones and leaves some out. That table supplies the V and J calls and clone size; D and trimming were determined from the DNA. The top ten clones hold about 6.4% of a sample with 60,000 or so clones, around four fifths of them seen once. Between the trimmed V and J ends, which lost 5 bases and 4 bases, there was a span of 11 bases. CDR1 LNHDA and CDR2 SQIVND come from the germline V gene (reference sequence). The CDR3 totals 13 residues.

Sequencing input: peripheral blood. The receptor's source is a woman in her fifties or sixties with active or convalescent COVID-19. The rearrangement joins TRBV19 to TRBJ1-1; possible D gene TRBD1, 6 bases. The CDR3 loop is CASSPRGATEAFF. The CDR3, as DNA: TGTGCCAGTAGTCCCCGGGGGGCCACTGAAGCTTTCTTT.